This T cell receptor (beta chain) was identified during a study of blood T cell repertoires in COVID-19. Study information: The origin of the acute and convalescent COVID-19 samples was the United States, Italy and Spain. The analysed material was cDNA or gDNA that came from T cells, B-cell-depleted T cells, or PBMCs.

V dropped 1 base and J dropped 3 bases, with 12 bases sitting between them. The CDR3 contains 15 residues. The V gene's germline CDR1 is SGHVS and CDR2 FNYEAQ. In the authors' methods: Scientists estimated how many nucleated cells there were by amplifying reference gene primers. The assay was immunoSEQ multiplex PCR, and TCRdb's table has in-frame clones only and misses some. V, J and clone size were drawn from that table, and D and trimming were deduced from the DNA. The table records more than 200,000 clones, 70% to 90% of them present only once. This TCR came from a man in his fifties or sixties with acute or convalescent COVID-19. The chain carries TRBV7-6 and TRBJ1-2; D not certain. Material: peripheral blood. The CDR3 region is CASSLGAESDYGYTF. CDR3 nucleotides: TGTGCCAGCAGCTTAGGTGCGGAGTCAGACTATGGCTACACCTTC.